A single sample gave rise to the 9 T cell receptor beta chains below, sequenced in a study of cytomegalovirus exposure and HLA in healthy donors. Use of 60 Vbeta and 13 Jbeta primers characterized the PCR. Sequenced by immunoSEQ multiplex PCR; TCRdb stores in-frame clones only, minus some. Of 210,000 or so clones in the sample, over 80% were seen once. The sequenced sample consisted of PBMCs. All receptors derive from a boy between 2 and 10 years old in good health and CMV-seronegative.

This chain connects TRBV9 to TRBJ2-1, with 8 bases identical to TRBD2. This CDR3 has 15 amino acids. J gave up 7 bases and V 4 bases, and 10 bases lay outside the gene matches. The germline V gene has CDR1 SGDLS and CDR2 YYNGEE. CDR3 region: CASSLPGTRVNEQFF. CDR3 sequence (DNA): TGTGCCAGCAGCCTGCCGGGGACTAGGGTGAATGAGCAGTTCTTC.

This chain joins TRBV27 and TRBJ2-1, with 7 bases fitting TRBD2. Germline CDR1 and CDR2: MNHEY and SMNVEV (reference sequence). V gave up 6 bases and J gave up 4 bases; unmatched junction bases: 9. The CDR3 has 15 residues. CDR3 sequence reads: CASSSGTNPYNEQFF. CDR3 DNA: TGTGCCAGCAGCTCCGGGACTAACCCTTACAATGAGCAGTTCTTC.

The CDR3 loop is CASSLSASGASYEQYF. The CDR3 nucleotides are TGTGCCAGCAGCTTGTCGGCTAGCGGGGCTAGCTACGAGCAGTACTTC. This sequence joins TRBV5-4 and TRBJ2-7; 9 nucleotides agree with TRBD2. Per germline, CDR1 SGHNT and CDR2 YYREEE (reference sequence). V gave up 1 base and J gave up 3 bases; unmatched junction bases: 8. The CDR3 extends over 16 amino acids.

This chain links TRBV5-1 with TRBJ2-5; 10 bases map to TRBD2. This CDR3 has 16 amino acids. In germline, CDR1 is SGHRS, CDR2 YFSETQ. With V trimmed by 9 bases and J by 1 base, 12 bases remained unmatched. For the CDR3, the DNA is TGCGCCATCCCGGCGGGACTAGCGCCTATCCAAGAGACCCAGTACTTC. Translated: CAIPAGLAPIQETQYF.

The chain couples TRBV5-4 to TRBJ2-3; D is undetermined. This CDR3 is 12 amino acids long. Deletions cut 2 bases from V and 3 bases from J, with 4 bases between. CDR1 and CDR2 from the germline V gene are SGHNT and YYREEE (reference sequence). The CDR3 bases are TGTGCCAGCAGCTTCCTGACAGATACGCAGTATTTT. Translating gives CASSFLTDTQYF.

The chain joins TRBV27 to TRBJ2-7; 11 nucleotides agree with TRBD1. CDR1 MNHEY and CDR2 SMNVEV come from the germline V gene (reference sequence). The V and J ends lost 5 bases and 5 bases, in that order; junction bases with no gene match: 5. The length of the CDR3 is 14 residues. The CDR3 reads CASSLRDRGDEQYF. In DNA form, the CDR3 reads TGTGCCAGCAGTCTCCGGGACAGGGGGGACGAGCAGTACTTC.

The CDR3 region is CASSLQPQGQGADGYTF. CDR3 bases: TGTGCCAGCAGCTTACAACCTCAGGGACAGGGGGCGGATGGCTACACCTTC. This chain uses TRBV9 with TRBJ1-2, with 12 bases matching TRBD1. This CDR3 spans 17 amino acids. With 4 bases clipped from V and 6 bases from J, the junction kept 13 bases outside the gene matches. The V gene's germline CDR1 is SGDLS and CDR2 YYNGEE. The entire variable domain, with the rest obtained from reference TRBV9 and TRBJ1-2, is as follows: DSGVTQTPKHLITATGQRVTLRCSPRSGDLSVYWYQQSLDQGLQFLIQYYNGEERAKGNILERFSAQQFPDLHSELNLSSLELGDSALYFCASSLQPQGQGADGYTFGSGTRLTVV.

In this sample, this clone turned up a few times. The chain couples TRBV2 to TRBJ1-1, with TRBD1 as a possible D gene (6 bases). The CDR3 sequence is 13 residues long. Germline V lookup: CDR1 SNHLY, CDR2 FYNNEI. Trimming took off 5 bases at V and 2 bases at J, with 9 bases between the two ends. The CDR3 DNA sequence: TGTGCCAGCAGTCGGGACACAAACACTGAAGCTTTCTTT. Amino acid sequence: CASSRDTNTEAFF.

The V gene is TRBV6-6, the J gene TRBJ2-3, with a possible D match to TRBD2 (5 bases). The CDR3 runs 13 residues. Deletions cut 11 bases from V and 6 bases from J, with 18 bases between. The germline CDR1 and CDR2 sequences are MNHNY and SVGAGI (reference sequence). CDR3 protein: CASSGIFGDTQYF. The CDR3 DNA is TGTGCCTCCAGCGGCATCTTTGGGGATACGCAGTATTTT.